This TCR beta chain was documented in a study of CD8+CD57+ T cells in acquired aplastic anemia. The use of genomic DNA as template underpinned the TCR beta VDJ and CDR3 profiling. TCRdb itself ran the reads through MiXCR, one entry per CDR3 protein. The sample shows roughly 86,000 distinct CDR3 sequences, about half of them seen only once. Sequences were obtained from sorted CD4+, CD8+, or CD8+CD57+ T cells (not recorded which) from PBMCs. The TCR was taken from a human donor in good health, serving as a control.

In DNA, the CDR3 is TGTGCCAGCAGTGAAGAGACAGGGAGGTTAGGTACGCAGTATTTT. Translation gives CASSEETGRLGTQYF. This chain links TRBV2 with TRBJ2-3, with D perhaps matching TRBD1 (7 bases). Looked up from germline, CDR1 is SNHLY and CDR2 is FYNNEI. There are 15 residues in the CDR3. Trimming cost V 1 base and J 8 bases, with 16 bases left between them. Full variable domain (missing parts from reference TRBV2 and TRBJ2-3): EPEVTQTPSHQVTQMGQEVILRCVPISNHLYFYWYRQILGQKVEFLVSFYNNEISEKSEIFDDQFSVERPDGSNFTLKIRSTKLEDSAMYFCASSEETGRLGTQYFGPGTRLTVL.